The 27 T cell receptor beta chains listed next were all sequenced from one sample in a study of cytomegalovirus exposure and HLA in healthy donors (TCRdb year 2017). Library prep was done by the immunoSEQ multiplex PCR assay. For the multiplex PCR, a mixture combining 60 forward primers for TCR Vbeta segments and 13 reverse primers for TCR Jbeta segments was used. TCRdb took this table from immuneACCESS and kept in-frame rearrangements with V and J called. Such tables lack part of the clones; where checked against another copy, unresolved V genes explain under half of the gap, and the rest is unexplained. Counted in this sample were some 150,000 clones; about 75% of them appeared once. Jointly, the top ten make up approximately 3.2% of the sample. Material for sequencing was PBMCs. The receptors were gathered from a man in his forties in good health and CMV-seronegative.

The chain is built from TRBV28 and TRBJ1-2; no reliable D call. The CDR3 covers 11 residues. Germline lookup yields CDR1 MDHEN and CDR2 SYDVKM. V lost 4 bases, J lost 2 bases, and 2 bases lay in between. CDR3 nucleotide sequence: TGTGCCAGCAGTTCAAACTATGGCTACACCTTC. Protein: CASSSNYGYTF.

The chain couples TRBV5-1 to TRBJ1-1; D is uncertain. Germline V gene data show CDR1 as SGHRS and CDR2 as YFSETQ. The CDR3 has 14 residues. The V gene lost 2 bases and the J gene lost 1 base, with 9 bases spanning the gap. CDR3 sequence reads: CASSFVPGNTEAFF. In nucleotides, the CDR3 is TGCGCCAGCAGCTTCGTGCCAGGGAACACTGAAGCTTTCTTT.

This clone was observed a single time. The CDR3 here is CASSSPISSGGRGTQYF. CDR3 coding DNA: TGTGCCAGCAGTTCCCCTATCTCTTCGGGGGGGCGAGGGACCCAGTACTTC. The chain employs TRBV28 and TRBJ2-5; 8 nucleotides match TRBD2. The CDR3 length is 17 residues. Germline lookup yields CDR1 MDHEN and CDR2 SYDVKM. Germline trimming cut 4 bases from V and 7 bases from J; bases unmatched to any gene: 17.

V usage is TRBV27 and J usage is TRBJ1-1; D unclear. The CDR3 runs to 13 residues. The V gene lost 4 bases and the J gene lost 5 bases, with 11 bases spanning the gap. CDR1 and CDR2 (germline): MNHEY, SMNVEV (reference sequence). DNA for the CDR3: TGTGCCAGCAGTTCCCGGGGAGGGACTGAAGCTTTCTTT. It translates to CASSSRGGTEAFF.

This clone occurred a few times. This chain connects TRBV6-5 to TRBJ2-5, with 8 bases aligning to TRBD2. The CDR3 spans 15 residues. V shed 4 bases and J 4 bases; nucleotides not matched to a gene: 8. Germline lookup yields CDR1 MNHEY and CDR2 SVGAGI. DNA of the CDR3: TGTGCCAGCAGTTCAAGGCGGGGGGCGACAGAGACCCAGTACTTC. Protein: CASSSRRGATETQYF.

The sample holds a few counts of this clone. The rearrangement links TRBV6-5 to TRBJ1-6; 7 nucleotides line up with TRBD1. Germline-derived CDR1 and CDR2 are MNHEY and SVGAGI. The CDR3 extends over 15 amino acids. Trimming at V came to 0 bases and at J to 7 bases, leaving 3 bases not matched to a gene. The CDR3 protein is CASSYSTGPNSPLHF. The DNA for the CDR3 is TGTGCCAGCAGTTACTCGACAGGGCCCAATTCACCCCTCCACTTT.

In DNA form, the CDR3 reads TGCGCCAGCAGCTTGGCAGGGGTCGCCTACGAGCAGTACTTC. Translated: CASSLAGVAYEQYF. The chain couples TRBV5-1 to TRBJ2-7; a weak D match, TRBD1 (6 bases). Looked up from germline, CDR1 is SGHRS and CDR2 is YFSETQ. This CDR3 is 14 amino acids long. Trimming took off 0 bases at V and 2 bases at J, with 9 bases between the two ends.

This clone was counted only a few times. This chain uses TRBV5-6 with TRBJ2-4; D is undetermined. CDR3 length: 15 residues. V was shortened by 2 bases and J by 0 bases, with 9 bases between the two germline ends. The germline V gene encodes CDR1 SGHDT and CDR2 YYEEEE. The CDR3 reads CASSFSRVAKNIQYF. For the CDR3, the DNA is TGTGCCAGCAGCTTTTCGCGTGTAGCCAAAAACATTCAGTACTTC.

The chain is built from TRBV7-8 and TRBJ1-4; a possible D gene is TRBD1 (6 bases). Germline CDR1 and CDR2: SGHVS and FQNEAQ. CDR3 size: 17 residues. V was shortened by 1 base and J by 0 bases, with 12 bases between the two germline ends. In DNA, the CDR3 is TGTGCCAGCAGCTTAGGAGACAGGAGTACAACTAATGAAAAACTGTTTTTT. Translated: CASSLGDRSTTNEKLFF.

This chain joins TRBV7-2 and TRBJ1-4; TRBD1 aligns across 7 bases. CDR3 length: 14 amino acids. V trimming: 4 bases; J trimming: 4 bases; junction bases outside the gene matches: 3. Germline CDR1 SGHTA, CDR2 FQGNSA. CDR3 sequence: CASSSGQFNEKLFF. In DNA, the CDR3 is TGTGCCAGCAGCTCGGGACAGTTTAATGAAAAACTGTTTTTT. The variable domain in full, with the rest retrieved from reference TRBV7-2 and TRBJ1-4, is GAGVSQSPSNKVTEKGKDVELRCDPISGHTALYWYRQSLGQGLEFLIYFQGNSAPDKSGLPSDRFSAERTGGSVSTLTIQRTQQEDSAVYLCASSSGQFNEKLFFGSGTQLSVL.

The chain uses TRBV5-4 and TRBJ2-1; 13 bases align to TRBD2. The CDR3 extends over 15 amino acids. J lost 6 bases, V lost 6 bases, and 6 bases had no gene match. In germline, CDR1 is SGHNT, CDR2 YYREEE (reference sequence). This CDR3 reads CASTSTSGGANEQFF. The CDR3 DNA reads TGTGCCAGCACCTCCACTAGCGGGGGGGCCAATGAGCAGTTCTTC.

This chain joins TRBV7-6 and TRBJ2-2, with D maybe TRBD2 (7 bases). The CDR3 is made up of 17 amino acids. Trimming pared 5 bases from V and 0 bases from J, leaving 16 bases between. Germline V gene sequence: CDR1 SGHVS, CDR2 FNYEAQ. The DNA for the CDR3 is TGTGCCAGCAGCCCGGTTCGGGGGGCCACGAACACCGGGGAGCTGTTTTTT. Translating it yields CASSPVRGATNTGELFF.

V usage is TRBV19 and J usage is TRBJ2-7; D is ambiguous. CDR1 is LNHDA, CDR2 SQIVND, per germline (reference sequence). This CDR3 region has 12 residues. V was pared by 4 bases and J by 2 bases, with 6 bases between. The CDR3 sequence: CASSNRAYEQYF. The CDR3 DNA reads TGTGCCAGTAGTAACCGGGCCTACGAGCAGTACTTC.

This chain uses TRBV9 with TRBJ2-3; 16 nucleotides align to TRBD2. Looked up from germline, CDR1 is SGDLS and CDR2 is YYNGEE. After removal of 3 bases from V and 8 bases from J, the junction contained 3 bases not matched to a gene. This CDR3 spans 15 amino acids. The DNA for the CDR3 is TGTGCCAGCAGCGGGGGACTAGCGGGGGGGCGTACGCAGTATTTT. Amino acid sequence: CASSGGLAGGRTQYF.

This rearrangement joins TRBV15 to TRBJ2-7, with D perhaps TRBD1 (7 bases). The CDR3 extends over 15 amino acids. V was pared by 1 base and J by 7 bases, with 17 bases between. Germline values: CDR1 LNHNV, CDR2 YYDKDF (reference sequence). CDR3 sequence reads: CATSRAGGLPEEQYF. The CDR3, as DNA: TGTGCCACCAGCAGAGCAGGGGGACTTCCTGAAGAGCAGTACTTC.

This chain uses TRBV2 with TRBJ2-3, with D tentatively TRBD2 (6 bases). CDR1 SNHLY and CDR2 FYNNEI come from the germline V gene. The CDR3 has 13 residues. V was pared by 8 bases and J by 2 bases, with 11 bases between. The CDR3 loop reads CASVTGVTDTQYF. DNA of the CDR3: TGTGCCAGCGTTACGGGGGTCACAGATACGCAGTATTTT. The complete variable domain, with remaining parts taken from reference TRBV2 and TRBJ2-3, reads EPEVTQTPSHQVTQMGQEVILRCVPISNHLYFYWYRQILGQKVEFLVSFYNNEISEKSEIFDDQFSVERPDGSNFTLKIRSTKLEDSAMYFCASVTGVTDTQYFGPGTRLTVL.

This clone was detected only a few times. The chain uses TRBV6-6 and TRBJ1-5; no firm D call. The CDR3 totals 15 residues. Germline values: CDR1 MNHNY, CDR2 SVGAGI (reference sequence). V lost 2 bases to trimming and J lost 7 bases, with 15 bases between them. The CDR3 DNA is TGTGCCAGCAGTTACGTCCCCCGGGGAGAGCAGCCCCAGCATTTT. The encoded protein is CASSYVPRGEQPQHF.

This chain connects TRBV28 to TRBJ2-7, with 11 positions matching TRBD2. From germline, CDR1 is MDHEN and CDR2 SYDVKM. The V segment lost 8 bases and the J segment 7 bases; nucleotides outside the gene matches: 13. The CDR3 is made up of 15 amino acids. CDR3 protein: CASFPVAGGNCEQYF. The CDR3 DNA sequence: TGTGCCAGCTTCCCCGTAGCGGGGGGGAATTGTGAGCAGTACTTC.

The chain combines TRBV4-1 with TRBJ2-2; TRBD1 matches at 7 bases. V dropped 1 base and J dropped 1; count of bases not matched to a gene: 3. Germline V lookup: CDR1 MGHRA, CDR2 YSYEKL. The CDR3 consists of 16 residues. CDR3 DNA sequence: TGCGCCAGCAGCCAAGGCAGGGGGTGGAACACCGGGGAGCTGTTTTTT. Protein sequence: CASSQGRGWNTGELFF.

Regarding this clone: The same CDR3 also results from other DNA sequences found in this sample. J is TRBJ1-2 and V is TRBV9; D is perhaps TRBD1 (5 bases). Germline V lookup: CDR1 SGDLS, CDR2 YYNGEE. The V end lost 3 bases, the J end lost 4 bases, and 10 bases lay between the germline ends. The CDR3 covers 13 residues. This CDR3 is CASSDGGGYGYTF. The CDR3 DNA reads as TGTGCCAGCAGCGATGGGGGAGGCTATGGCTACACCTTC.

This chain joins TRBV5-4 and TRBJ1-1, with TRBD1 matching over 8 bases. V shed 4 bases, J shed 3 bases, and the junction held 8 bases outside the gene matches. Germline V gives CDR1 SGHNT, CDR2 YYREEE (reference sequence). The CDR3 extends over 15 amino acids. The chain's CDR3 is CASSVQGAQDTEAFF. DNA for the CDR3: TGTGCCAGCAGCGTCCAGGGGGCGCAAGACACTGAAGCTTTCTTT.

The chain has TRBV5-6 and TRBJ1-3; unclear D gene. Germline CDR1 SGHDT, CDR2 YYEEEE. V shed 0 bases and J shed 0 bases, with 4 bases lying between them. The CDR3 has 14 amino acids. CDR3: CASSLDSSGNTIYF. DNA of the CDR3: TGTGCCAGCAGCTTGGACAGCTCTGGAAACACCATATATTTT.

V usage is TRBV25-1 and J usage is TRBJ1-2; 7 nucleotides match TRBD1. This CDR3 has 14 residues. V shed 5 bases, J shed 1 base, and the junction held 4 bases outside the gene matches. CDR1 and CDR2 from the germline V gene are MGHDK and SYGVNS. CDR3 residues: CASSRRGYNYGYTF. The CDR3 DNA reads TGTGCCAGCAGTCGCAGGGGGTATAACTATGGCTACACCTTC.

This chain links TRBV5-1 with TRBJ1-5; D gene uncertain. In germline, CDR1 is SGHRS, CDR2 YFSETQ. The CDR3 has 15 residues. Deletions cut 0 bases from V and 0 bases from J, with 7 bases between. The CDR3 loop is CASSLVSGSNQPQHF. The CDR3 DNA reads TGCGCCAGCAGCTTGGTCTCGGGTAGCAATCAGCCCCAGCATTTT. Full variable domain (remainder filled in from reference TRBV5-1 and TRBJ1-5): KAGVTQTPRYLIKTRGQQVTLSCSPISGHRSVSWYQQTPGQGLQFLFEYFSETQRNKGNFPGRFSGRQFSNSRSEMNVSTLELGDSALYLCASSLVSGSNQPQHFGDGTRLSIL.

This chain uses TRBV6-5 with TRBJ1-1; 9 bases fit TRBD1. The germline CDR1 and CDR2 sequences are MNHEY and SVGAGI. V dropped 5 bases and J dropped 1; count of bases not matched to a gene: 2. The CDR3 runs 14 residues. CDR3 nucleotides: TGTGCCAGCAGTCCGGACAGGGGGAACACTGAAGCTTTCTTT. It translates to CASSPDRGNTEAFF.

CDR3 bases: TGTGCCAGCAGTTGGGGGGAAGGAGATACGCAGTATTTT. Translating it yields CASSWGEGDTQYF. The genes are TRBV27 and TRBJ2-3, with D perhaps TRBD2 (6 bases). V was shortened by 4 bases and J by 5 bases, with 10 bases between the two germline ends. CDR1 MNHEY and CDR2 SMNVEV come from the germline V gene (reference sequence). CDR3 size: 13 residues.

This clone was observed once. CDR3 bases: TGTGCCATCGGCTCGGGACAGGGAGGCTATGGCTACACCTTC. Encoded protein: CAIGSGQGGYGYTF. This rearrangement joins TRBV10-3 to TRBJ1-2, with 9 bases matching TRBD1. The CDR3 has 14 amino acids. Germline V lookup: CDR1 ENHRY, CDR2 SYGVKD. Losses at the gene ends were 8 bases for V and 4 bases for J; bases not matched to a gene: 8.